This TCR beta chain was recovered during a study of T cells in Graves' hyperthyroidism and ophthalmopathy. Study-level background: Peripheral blood sampling occurred at initial diagnosis, before any treatment.

The CDR3 sequence is 15 residues long. Trimming cost V 8 bases and J 4 bases, with 18 bases left between them. The blood specimen was taken at initial hyperthyroidism diagnosis, before any ophthalmopathy symptoms. Study results and limitations: Expanded thyroid clonotypes (above 0.001) were mostly also found in blood.

This clonotype was recorded at least ten times. What it binds is unknown. Amplified regions were TCR beta CDR3 sequences from RNA transcripts. The primer set for the first-round RT-PCR of the TCR CDR3 was HTBI. TCRdb called the multiplex PCR reads again in MiXCR, with one record for every CDR3 protein. The sample lists about 720,000 distinct CDR3 sequences; 18% were seen once. Sequenced: blood. The genes are TRBV12-3 or TRBV12-4 and TRBJ2-1; TRBD2 might be the D (6 bases). The TCR originated in a woman between 45 and 65 years old with Graves' hyperthyroidism that later progressed to Graves' ophthalmopathy. CDR3 DNA: TGTGCCAGCGGAGGGAGCAGGAGTCTTTACAATGAGCAGTTCTTC. Translated: CASGGSRSLYNEQFF.